This TCR beta chain was recovered during a study of T cell repertoires in cytomegalovirus infection. General observations from the study: Adding up the frequency of public TCR beta families identified people who carried CMV plus the relevant HLA.

TCRdb recomputed calls from the reads with MiXCR, one row per CDR3 protein. The table has about 890,000 distinct CDR3 sequences, roughly 31% seen once; the top ten hold about an eighth. Trimming stripped 4 bases from V and 0 bases from J, with 7 bases between. The CDR3 is 13 amino acids. Germline V gene lookup returns CDR1 MGHRA and CDR2 YSYEKL. Notes on this clonotype: Its antigen remains unknown.

The input for sequencing was cultured CD8+ T cells from PBMCs, taken from culture after CMV antigen stimulation. The sequence was obtained from a human donor in good health (CMV status not recorded). Some clones in this sample may be carry-over from other donors' samples. The chain is built from TRBV4-1 and TRBJ2-7, with D unclear. This CDR3 is CASSLRRSYEQYF. The CDR3 DNA reads as TGCGCCAGCAGCCTCCGCCGCTCCTACGAGCAGTACTTC.